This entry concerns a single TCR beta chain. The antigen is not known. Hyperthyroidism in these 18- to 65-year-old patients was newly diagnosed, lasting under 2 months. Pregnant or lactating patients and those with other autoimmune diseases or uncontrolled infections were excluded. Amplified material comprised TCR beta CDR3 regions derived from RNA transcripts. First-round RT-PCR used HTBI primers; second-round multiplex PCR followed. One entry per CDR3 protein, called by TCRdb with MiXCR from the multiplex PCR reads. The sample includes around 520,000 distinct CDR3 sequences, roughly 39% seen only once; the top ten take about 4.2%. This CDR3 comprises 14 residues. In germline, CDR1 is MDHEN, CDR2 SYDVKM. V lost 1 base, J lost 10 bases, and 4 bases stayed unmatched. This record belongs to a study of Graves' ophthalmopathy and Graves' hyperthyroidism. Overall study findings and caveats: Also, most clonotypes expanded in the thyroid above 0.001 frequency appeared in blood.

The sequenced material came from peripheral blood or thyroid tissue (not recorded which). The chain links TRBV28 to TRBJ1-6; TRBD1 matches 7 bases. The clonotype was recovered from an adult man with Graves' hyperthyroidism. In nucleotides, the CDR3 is TGTGCCAGCAGTTTATTGAGGGGGCGGTCACCCCTCCACTTT. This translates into CASSLLRGRSPLHF.